Sequencing of this T cell receptor (beta chain) was carried out in a study of blood T cell repertoires in COVID-19. Study as a whole: The United States, Italy and Spain were the sources of the acute and convalescent COVID-19 samples.

The data were produced by immunoSEQ multiplex PCR, yet TCRdb's version contains in-frame clones alone and is incomplete. The sample shows approximately 150,000 clones, roughly 77% of them seen only once. This CDR3 comprises 16 residues. Germline-derived CDR1 and CDR2 are MGHRA and YSYEKL. The V gene end was trimmed by 4 bases and the J gene end by 3 bases; junction bases not matched to a gene: 7. The receptor was isolated from a man between 60 and 75 years old with acute or convalescent COVID-19. The sample taken for sequencing was peripheral blood. The J gene is TRBJ2-2, the V gene TRBV4-1, with TRBD2 identical over 8 bases. CDR3 nucleotides: TGCGCCAGCAGCCCCTTCGTCGGGGGGGACACCGGGGAGCTGTTTTTT. It codes for CASSPFVGGDTGELFF.